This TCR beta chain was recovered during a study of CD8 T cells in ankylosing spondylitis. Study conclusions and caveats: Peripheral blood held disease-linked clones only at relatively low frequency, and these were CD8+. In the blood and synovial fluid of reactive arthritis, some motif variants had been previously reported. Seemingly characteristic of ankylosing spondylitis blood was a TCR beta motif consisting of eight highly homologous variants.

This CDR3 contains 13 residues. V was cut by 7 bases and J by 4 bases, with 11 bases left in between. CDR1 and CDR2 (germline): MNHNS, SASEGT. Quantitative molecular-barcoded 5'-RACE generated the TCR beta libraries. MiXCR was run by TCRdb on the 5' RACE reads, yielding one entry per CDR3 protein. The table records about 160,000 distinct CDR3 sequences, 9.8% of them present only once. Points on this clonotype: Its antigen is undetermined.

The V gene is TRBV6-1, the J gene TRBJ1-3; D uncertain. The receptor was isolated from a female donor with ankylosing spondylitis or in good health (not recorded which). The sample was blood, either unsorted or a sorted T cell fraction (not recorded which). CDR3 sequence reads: CASTGASGNTIYF. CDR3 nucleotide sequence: TGTGCCAGCACCGGTGCGTCGGGAAACACCATATATTTT.